One sample yielded the 17 T cell receptor beta chains listed below, sequenced in a study of human T cells and chemical hapten exposure. Each CDR3 protein is one row after TCRdb ran MiXCR on the RACE reads. The repertoire holds about 120,000 distinct CDR3 sequences, with roughly 10% as singletons. This sample's time point: patch test 3, about 24 weeks after DPC sensitization. Documented treatment: therapeutic diphenylcyclopropenone sensitization with weekly scalp DPC. The specimen comprised whole blood, sampled in connection with sensitization to the hapten diphenylcyclopropenone (DPC). These receptors were obtained from a woman in her fifties or sixties with alopecia areata. Some clones in this sample may be carry-over from other donors' samples.

The J gene is TRBJ1-6, the V gene TRBV3-1; unclear D gene. Germline V gene lookup returns CDR1 LGHDT and CDR2 YNNKEL (reference sequence). V gave up 5 bases and J gave up 11 bases, with 13 bases separating them. The CDR3 loop spans 13 amino acids. CDR3 DNA: TGTGCCAGCAGCAGGGTTTCTCGGACACCCCTCCACTTT. This encodes CASSRVSRTPLHF.

For the CDR3, the DNA is TGCAGTGCGCTGGACAGCTACAATGAGCAGTTCTTC. It codes for CSALDSYNEQFF. The chain joins TRBV20-1 to TRBJ2-1, with D perhaps TRBD1 (6 bases). CDR3 length equals 12 residues. In germline, CDR1 is DFQATT, CDR2 SNEGSKA (reference sequence). V gave up 6 bases and J gave up 3 bases, with 9 bases separating them.

This clonotype was detected once. The chain combines TRBV18 with TRBJ2-1, with TRBD2 matching over 13 bases. This CDR3 has 16 residues. V gave up 3 bases and J gave up 8 bases; unmatched junction bases: 7. Germline CDR1 reads KGHSH; CDR2 reads LQKENI. The CDR3 nucleotides read TGTGCCAGCTCACCTAGGACTAGCGGGAGATCGGATGAGCAGTTCTTC. The encoded protein is CASSPRTSGRSDEQFF.

This clonotype was detected only a few times. The CDR3 region is CASSFKTDQPQHF. The DNA for the CDR3 is TGTGCCAGCAGCTTCAAGACGGATCAGCCCCAGCATTTT. This chain connects TRBV7-8 to TRBJ1-5; D uncertain. Looked up from germline, CDR1 is SGHVS and CDR2 is FQNEAQ. The CDR3 runs to 13 residues. V lost 3 bases and J 5 bases, leaving 8 bases between the germline ends.

This clonotype was recorded at least ten times. The chain joins TRBV7-2 to TRBJ2-1, with TRBD2 matching 10 bases. With 5 bases clipped from V and 11 bases from J, the junction kept 12 bases outside the gene matches. Germline values: CDR1 SGHTA, CDR2 FQGNSA. This CDR3 contains 15 residues. CDR3 residues: CASSPGTSAAMKQFF. The CDR3 coding sequence is TGTGCCAGCAGCCCTGGGACTAGCGCTGCTATGAAGCAGTTCTTC.

This clonotype was found many times. The J gene is TRBJ2-1, the V gene TRBV11-2, with 12 nucleotides matching TRBD2. The CDR3 has 18 amino acids. The V gene's germline CDR1 is SGHAT and CDR2 FQNNGV. Trimming at V came to 1 base and at J to 8 bases, leaving 12 bases not matched to a gene. CDR3 coding DNA: TGTGCCAGCAGCTTAGCGACTAGCGGGGGCATCGGGTACCATGAGCAGTTCTTC. Residues: CASSLATSGGIGYHEQFF.

The V gene is TRBV2, the J gene TRBJ2-3, with 7 nucleotides matching TRBD2. Germline assignment: CDR1 SNHLY and CDR2 FYNNEI. V shed 11 bases, J shed 10 bases, and the junction held 21 bases outside the gene matches. CDR3 length equals 15 residues. CDR3 amino acids: CASRSVLAELLAQYF. Written as DNA, the CDR3 is TGTGCCTCCCGAAGCGTCCTAGCGGAACTCCTAGCGCAGTATTTT.

This clonotype was detected a few times. The V gene is TRBV29-1, the J gene TRBJ1-1, with D maybe TRBD1 (6 bases). The germline V and J ends were trimmed by 8 bases and 1 base, with 17 bases remaining between them. The CDR3 is 14 amino acids. The V gene's germline CDR1 is SQVTM and CDR2 ANQGSEA. As DNA, the CDR3 is TGCAGCACTACTTGGGGGGGCCCGAACACTGAAGCTTTCTTT. Translating it yields CSTTWGGPNTEAFF.

The sample holds a few counts of this clonotype. The chain employs TRBV29-1 and TRBJ2-4, with D possibly being TRBD1 (6 bases). Germline V lookup: CDR1 SQVTM, CDR2 ANQGSEA. The CDR3 has 14 amino acids. The germline V and J ends were trimmed by 0 bases and 4 bases, with 10 bases remaining between them. CDR3 in amino acids: CSVEDPGQKNIQYF. CDR3 coding DNA: TGCAGCGTTGAAGATCCTGGACAGAAAAACATTCAGTACTTC.

This clonotype was recorded a few times. The chain has TRBV5-1 and TRBJ2-3; D uncertain. Germline V gives CDR1 SGHRS, CDR2 YFSETQ. The CDR3 contains 15 residues. The ends were cut back, 6 bases at V and 1 base at J, with 15 bases in the middle. CDR3 in amino acids: CASNRIQVGTDTQYF. CDR3 in DNA: TGCGCCAGCAATCGGATCCAAGTGGGCACAGATACGCAGTATTTT.

The chain joins TRBV4-1 to TRBJ1-2; D ambiguous. Trimming took off 1 base at V and 4 bases at J, with 10 bases between the two ends. The CDR3 is 14 residues long. The germline V gene has CDR1 MGHRA and CDR2 YSYEKL. The CDR3 here is CASSQGAVPYGYTF. The CDR3 DNA reads TGCGCCAGCAGCCAAGGTGCGGTTCCCTATGGCTACACCTTC.

This clonotype was observed a few times. The chain is built from TRBV6-1 and TRBJ2-7; D uncertain. V was trimmed by 2 bases and J by 9 bases, leaving 8 bases between them. CDR1 MNHNS and CDR2 SASEGT come from the germline V gene. This CDR3 region has 11 residues. CDR3 region: CASSESLWQYF. The DNA for the CDR3 is TGTGCCAGCAGTGAATCCCTTTGGCAGTACTTC.

The chain recombines TRBV7-2 with TRBJ1-5, with a possible D match to TRBD1 (5 bases). CDR3 length: 14 amino acids. Deletions cut 2 bases from V and 5 bases from J, with 10 bases between. Germline assignment: CDR1 SGHTA and CDR2 FQGNSA. CDR3 amino acids: CASSLFPGHQPQHF. The CDR3 DNA follows: TGTGCCAGCAGCTTATTCCCGGGGCATCAGCCCCAGCATTTT. Full variable domain (missing parts from reference TRBV7-2 and TRBJ1-5): GAGVSQSPSNKVTEKGKDVELRCDPISGHTALYWYRQSLGQGLEFLIYFQGNSAPDKSGLPSDRFSAERTGGSVSTLTIQRTQQEDSAVYLCASSLFPGHQPQHFGDGTRLSIL.

The V gene is TRBV11-2, the J gene TRBJ1-1; no definite D call. The CDR3 consists of 13 residues. The germline V gene has CDR1 SGHAT and CDR2 FQNNGV. V was pared by 3 bases and J by 5 bases, with 10 bases between. The CDR3 is CASSFPGVTEAFF. CDR3 DNA: TGTGCCAGCAGCTTTCCAGGTGTGACTGAAGCTTTCTTT.

The chain has TRBV11-3 and TRBJ2-1; 8 positions match TRBD1. Trimming at V came to 4 bases and at J to 4 bases, leaving 6 bases not matched to a gene. The CDR3 runs to 15 residues. CDR1 is SGHNT and CDR2 is YENEEA in the germline V gene. CDR3 residues: CASSSGQGLYNEQFF. CDR3 DNA: TGTGCCAGCAGCTCAGGACAGGGACTTTACAATGAGCAGTTCTTC.

This chain joins TRBV6-5 and TRBJ2-1; TRBD1 aligns across 8 bases. In germline, CDR1 is MNHEY, CDR2 SVGAGI. This CDR3 is built from 15 residues. Losses at the gene ends were 6 bases for V and 8 bases for J; bases not matched to a gene: 12. The CDR3 nucleotides are TGTGCCAGCAGCCTGGGACAGGTGTGTGGGGATGAGCAGTTCTTC. Translating it yields CASSLGQVCGDEQFF.

The chain is built from TRBV12-3 or TRBV12-4 and TRBJ1-2; TRBD1 might be the D (6 bases). V lost 1 base to trimming and J lost 4 bases, with 13 bases between them. CDR3 length: 15 residues. CDR3 residues: CASSLGGQFSYGYTF. The CDR3 nucleotides are TGTGCCAGCAGTTTAGGCGGACAGTTTTCCTATGGCTACACCTTC.